The clone carrying this TCR beta chain has a handful of counts. Germline-derived CDR1 and CDR2 are MNHNY and SVGAGI (reference sequence). The CDR3 runs 15 residues. With V trimmed by 0 bases and J by 3 bases, 4 bases remained unmatched. This specimen comes from a study of patients and donors after allogeneic stem cell transplantation. TCRdb re-derived calls from the RT-PCR reads in MiXCR, one entry per CDR3 protein. The data contain about 57,000 distinct CDR3 sequences, 10% to 15% of them singletons. The sequenced sample consisted of blood, either unsorted or a sorted T cell fraction (not recorded which). This receptor was identified in a human donor who was either an allogeneic HSCT recipient or a stem cell or donor lymphocyte infusion donor (not recorded which). It is not recorded whose cells these are; they may come from a transplant donor. The chain joins TRBV6-6 to TRBJ1-2, with TRBD1 matching 7 bases. The CDR3 nucleotides are TGTGCCAGCAGTTACTCGACAGGGCCGGACTATGGCTACACCTTC. Translating gives CASSYSTGPDYGYTF.